A single sample is the source of the 20 T cell receptor beta chains below, sequenced in a study of blood T cell repertoires in COVID-19. Only in-frame clones appear in the TCRdb table, and some are missing; sequencing was by immunoSEQ multiplex PCR. The sample contains a few hundred thousand clones, more than 70% of which appear only once. The sequenced sample was peripheral blood. The receptors derive from a woman in her forties or fifties with acute or convalescent COVID-19.

The chain carries TRBV19 and TRBJ1-2, with 8 bases that match TRBD1. Germline CDR1 LNHDA, CDR2 SQIVND (reference sequence). The CDR3 runs to 13 residues. V shed 3 bases, J shed 8 bases, and the junction held 5 bases outside the gene matches. The CDR3 nucleotides read TGTGCCAGTAGTATCCAGGGGGCAGGCGGCTACACCTTC. This codes for CASSIQGAGGYTF. The full variable domain, in which reference TRBV19 and TRBJ1-2 provide the parts outside the CDR3, is DGGITQSPKYLFRKEGQNVTLSCEQNLNHDAMYWYRQDPGQGLRLIYYSQIVNDFQKGDIAEGYSVSREKKESFPLTVTSAQKNPTAFYLCASSIQGAGGYTFGSGTRLTVV.

V is TRBV9 and J is TRBJ1-1; D possibly corresponds to TRBD1 (5 bases). The ends were cut back, 3 bases at V and 6 bases at J, with 12 bases in the middle. Looked up from germline, CDR1 is SGDLS and CDR2 is YYNGEE. The CDR3 loop spans 13 amino acids. CDR3 sequence reads: CASSGTGTSEAFF. The CDR3 nucleotides are TGTGCCAGCAGCGGAACAGGAACGTCTGAAGCTTTCTTT. Supplemented by reference TRBV9 and TRBJ1-1, the full variable domain reads DSGVTQTPKHLITATGQRVTLRCSPRSGDLSVYWYQQSLDQGLQFLIQYYNGEERAKGNILERFSAQQFPDLHSELNLSSLELGDSALYFCASSGTGTSEAFFGQGTRLTVV.

This chain connects TRBV7-2 to TRBJ1-5, with D possibly matching TRBD1 (5 bases). This CDR3 has 15 residues. CDR1 and CDR2 from the germline V gene are SGHTA and FQGNSA. V was clipped by 7 bases and J by 7 bases, with 20 bases between them. CDR3 nucleotide sequence: TGTGCCAGCACTCCCGGGGGGACGTCGGGCCAGCCCCAGCATTTT. Translation gives CASTPGGTSGQPQHF.

The CDR3 DNA is TGTGCCAGCAGCGAGGAACCGGACAGGAGAAACACCATATATTTT. Protein sequence: CASSEEPDRRNTIYF. The J gene is TRBJ1-3, the V gene TRBV9; TRBD1 matches 7 bases. The CDR3 extends over 15 amino acids. With 3 bases clipped from V and 5 bases from J, the junction kept 8 bases outside the gene matches. Per the germline V gene, CDR1 is SGDLS and CDR2 is YYNGEE.

The V call is TRBV11-2, the J call TRBJ2-2; D not resolved. CDR3 length: 13 residues. V gave up 5 bases and J gave up 3 bases, with 7 bases separating them. Looked up from germline, CDR1 is SGHAT and CDR2 is FQNNGV. CDR3 sequence reads: CASSPDYTGELFF. As DNA, the CDR3 is TGTGCCAGCAGCCCTGACTACACCGGGGAGCTGTTTTTT.

J is TRBJ1-2 and V is TRBV18; D not certain. V was shortened by 0 bases and J by 4 bases, with 12 bases between the two germline ends. The germline V gene has CDR1 KGHSH and CDR2 LQKENI. The CDR3 has 15 residues. The CDR3 sequence: CASSPPPSPRYGYTF. Written as DNA, the CDR3 is TGTGCCAGCTCACCACCCCCCTCCCCTCGCTATGGCTACACCTTC.

This clone was detected only a few times. The CDR3 spells CASSTRRGDEKLFF. CDR3 bases: TGTGCCAGCAGCACCCGACGGGGAGATGAAAAACTGTTTTTT. V gene TRBV11-2 combines with J gene TRBJ1-4; D is uncertain. The CDR3 covers 14 residues. Germline CDR1 is SGHAT and CDR2 is FQNNGV. The ends were cut back, 5 bases at V and 6 bases at J, with 13 bases in the middle. Supplemented by reference TRBV11-2 and TRBJ1-4, the full variable domain reads EAGVAQSPRYKIIEKRQSVAFWCNPISGHATLYWYQQILGQGPKLLIQFQNNGVVDDSQLPKDRFSAERLKGVDSTLKIQPAKLEDSAVYLCASSTRRGDEKLFFGSGTQLSVL.

This clone was seen a single time. This sample also contains other DNA sequences that code for the same CDR3. V usage is TRBV19 and J usage is TRBJ1-1, with 7 bases matching TRBD1. After removal of 8 bases from V and 1 base from J, the junction contained 1 base not matched to a gene. CDR1 LNHDA and CDR2 SQIVND come from the germline V gene (reference sequence). This CDR3 is 12 amino acids long. CDR3 bases: TGTGCCAGTCGGACAGGGAACACTGAAGCTTTCTTT. Protein product: CASRTGNTEAFF.

The chain is built from TRBV7-9 and TRBJ1-4, with D possibly TRBD1 on 6 matching bases. Germline V gives CDR1 SEHNR, CDR2 FQNEAQ (reference sequence). The CDR3 is 16 amino acids. V lost 0 bases, J lost 5 bases, and 13 bases lay in between. The CDR3 loop reads CASSLALGASNEKLFF. The CDR3 nucleotides are TGTGCCAGCAGCTTAGCGCTGGGGGCGAGCAATGAAAAACTGTTTTTT.

V and J are TRBV29-1 and TRBJ1-4, with TRBD1 as a possible D gene (5 bases). The V end was cut by 4 bases, the J end by 15 bases, with 15 bases between. This CDR3 spans 11 amino acids. Germline lookup yields CDR1 SQVTM and CDR2 ANQGSEA. CDR3 loop: CSVVSGGGVFF. The CDR3 nucleotides read TGCAGCGTTGTTTCGGGGGGTGGGGTGTTTTTT.

This rearrangement joins TRBV5-1 to TRBJ1-4, with 8 bases aligning to TRBD1. The junction had 3 bases not matched to a gene; V was cut back by 1 base and J by 7 bases. Germline V lookup: CDR1 SGHRS, CDR2 YFSETQ. The CDR3 is 14 residues long. CDR3 sequence: CASSLTGGGEKLFF. CDR3 coding DNA: TGCGCCAGCAGCTTGACAGGGGGAGGTGAAAAACTGTTTTTT.

The V and J genes are TRBV19 and TRBJ2-1, with 11 nucleotides matching TRBD1. The junction had 5 bases not matched to a gene; V was cut back by 3 bases and J by 7 bases. CDR3 length: 15 amino acids. Germline CDR1 LNHDA, CDR2 SQIVND (reference sequence). CDR3 in amino acids: CASSMRTGGKNEQFF. In DNA form, the CDR3 reads TGTGCCAGTAGTATGCGGACAGGGGGCAAGAATGAGCAGTTCTTC.

J is TRBJ2-7 and V is TRBV30; perhaps TRBD1 as D (6 bases). With 5 bases removed from V and 3 bases from J, the gap between germline ends came to 23 bases. CDR3 length: 16 amino acids. Germline V gives CDR1 GTSNPN, CDR2 SVGIG (reference sequence). For the CDR3, the DNA is TGTGCCTGGGCTCCCGTTCTCCGGGACACATTCTACGAGCAGTACTTC. Amino acids: CAWAPVLRDTFYEQYF.

V usage is TRBV5-4 and J usage is TRBJ2-5; 7 nucleotides agree with TRBD1. V gave up 9 bases and J gave up 1 base; unmatched junction bases: 12. This CDR3 comprises 15 residues. Per the germline V gene, CDR1 is SGHNT and CDR2 is YYREEE (reference sequence). CDR3 in DNA: TGTGCCATTCGCCCCCAGAGGGGGCCCCAAGAGACCCAGTACTTC. Its protein product is CAIRPQRGPQETQYF. Full variable domain (missing parts from reference TRBV5-4 and TRBJ2-5): ETGVTQSPTHLIKTRGQQVTLRCSSQSGHNTVSWYQQALGQGPQFIFQYYREEENGRGNFPPRFSGLQFPNYSSELNVNALELDDSALYLCAIRPQRGPQETQYFGPGTRLLVL.

The chain combines TRBV25-1 with TRBJ2-2; D gene uncertain. Germline CDR1 is MGHDK and CDR2 is SYGVNS. The CDR3 has 14 residues. V was pared by 3 bases and J by 6 bases, with 11 bases between. CDR3 coding DNA: TGTGCCAGCAGTGACGCTAGAGTTCCCGGGGAGCTGTTTTTT. Translated: CASSDARVPGELFF.

The chain links TRBV3-1 (or the pseudogene TRBV3-2) to TRBJ2-3; TRBD2 aligns across 7 bases. V dropped 1 base and J dropped 3; count of bases not matched to a gene: 7. Germline V gene lookup returns CDR1 LGHDT and CDR2 YNNKEL (reference sequence). The CDR3 length is 16 residues. The CDR3 bases are TGTGCCAGCAGCCAAGGGGGCGGGGGTAGGACAGATACGCAGTATTTT. The encoded protein is CASSQGGGGRTDTQYF.

CDR3 protein: CASSGNRGPEQYF. DNA for the CDR3: TGTGCCAGCAGTGGAAACAGGGGACCCGAGCAGTACTTC. The chain recombines TRBV6-2 or TRBV6-3 with TRBJ2-7; 7 positions agree with TRBD1. Trimming removed 5 bases from V and 6 bases from J; junction bases left unmatched: 7. The CDR3 is 13 amino acids. The germline V gene has CDR1 MNHEY and CDR2 SVGEGT.

The chain uses TRBV29-1 and TRBJ2-1; 10 positions match TRBD1. The junction had 0 bases not matched to a gene; V was cut back by 0 bases and J by 7 bases. The CDR3 contains 13 residues. Germline CDR1 SQVTM, CDR2 ANQGSEA. The CDR3 nucleotides are TGCAGCGTTGAAGAGGACAGGGGGAATGAGCAGTTCTTC. It specifies CSVEEDRGNEQFF.

The chain carries TRBV7-2 and TRBJ1-4; 9 bases agree with TRBD1. The V gene's germline CDR1 is SGHTA and CDR2 FQGNSA. This CDR3 has 16 residues. V lost 5 bases, J lost 7 bases, and 11 bases stayed unmatched. CDR3 sequence: CASSQRWGQGGEKLFF. The CDR3 DNA sequence: TGTGCCAGCAGCCAGAGATGGGGACAGGGCGGTGAAAAACTGTTTTTT.

CDR3 bases: TGTGCCAGCAGTCTCCGGGACAGGGGAGGCTACACCTTC. Translating gives CASSLRDRGGYTF. The J gene is TRBJ1-2, the V gene TRBV27; 10 nucleotides match TRBD1. J gave up 8 bases and V 5 bases, and 5 bases lay outside the gene matches. Looked up from germline, CDR1 is MNHEY and CDR2 is SMNVEV (reference sequence). This CDR3 region has 13 residues.